This T cell receptor (beta chain) came from a study of tumor-infiltrating lymphocytes in localized non-small cell lung cancer (dated by TCRdb to the early 2020s). Describing the broader study: The cohort covered several histologies, both smokers and never-smokers, and patients whose samples were collected after neoadjuvant chemotherapy. Each patient contributed resected tumor tissue and uninvolved lung tissue from the same patient, described as non-adjacent to the tumor. Alongside flow cytometry, multiplex immunofluorescence, RNA-seq, exome sequencing and proteomics, TCR sequencing was applied to the same patients as one of several integrated assays. In total, the ICON cohort consisted of over a hundred surgical patients with localized non-small cell lung cancer who had their tumors resected. A total of roughly 50 patients were included in the paired tumor versus uninvolved lung comparison of immunoSEQ T-cell fraction.

The T-cell fraction in tumor and uninvolved lung tissue was obtained from TCR sequencing using the immunoSEQ assay. Per the source publication's procedure: For survival analysis, patients were divided into high (upper tertile) and low (lower two tertiles) T-cell fraction groups, which were compared by log-rank test. A signed-rank test was used to test paired tumor versus uninvolved lung differences in T-cell fraction. Here the immuneACCESS table is served through TCRdb, limited to in-frame sequences with V and J called. Missing clones are a known gap in these copies; in checked studies unresolved V genes cover under half, and the rest lacks a known reason. V, J and clone size were drawn from that table, and D and trimming were deduced from the DNA. Counted in this sample were under 15,000 clones; about 85% of them appeared once. 10% to 15% of the sample lies in the top ten. ICON enrollment began in 2016, and the last patient was enrolled in late 2018. A subcohort of some 80 patients provided fresh tumor and matched uninvolved tissue for in-depth immune analyses, with TCR sequencing among those analyses. No cell sorting was done, and TCR sequencing was instead run on DNA isolated from bulk tissue.

A word on this clone: The antigen this receptor binds is unknown. No much larger clone exists at a distance of one base, and base qualities are not known.

Based on the germline V gene, the CDR1 and CDR2 sequences are KGHSH and LQKENI. The CDR3, cysteine through phenylalanine, is 12 amino acids long. The read is trimmed to its CDR3 DNA, 36 bases read in frame from base 1. V is shortened by 6 bases, J by 1 base, and the region joining them spans 6 bases. The full study reports these points: Tumor T-cell fraction from TCR sequencing was not associated with recurrence-free survival (p = 0.61). Consistent with immunofluorescence CD3 counts, TCRbeta sequencing supported greater T cell infiltration in tumors than in uninvolved lung tissue. TCR-derived T-cell fraction did not differ between the flow cytometry-defined immunotypes IM1 (good prognosis) and IM2 (poor prognosis). Because different assays used different pieces of the same tissue, technical variation could not be distinguished from intratumor heterogeneity. Since assay coverage differed from patient to patient depending on how much tissue was available, TCR sequencing was done for only a subset of the cohort.

The sample was lung tumor tissue. Recombination linked TRBV18 to TRBJ1-1; 5 matching bases give a weak D call of TRBD1. The TCR was taken from a human donor with non-small cell lung cancer. The nucleotide sequence reads as follows: TGTGCCAGCTCCGACAGGAACACTGAAGCTTTCTTT. Its translation is CASSDRNTEAFF.